This T cell receptor beta chain was recorded in a study of response to subunit inactivated influenza vaccine. The CDR3 extends over 15 amino acids. Trimming removed 2 bases from V and 0 bases from J, with 11 bases in between. Germline V CDR1 and CDR2: SGHKS, YYEKEE (reference sequence). Study results and limitations: Authors suggested each seasonal influenza vaccination recruits few new T cells.

Points on this clonotype: Its antigen is unknown.

TCRdb recomputed calls from the RT-PCR reads with MiXCR, one row per CDR3 protein. Found here are about 650,000 distinct CDR3 sequences, 12% to 15% of them singletons; the top ten hold approximately 7.6%. V and J are TRBV5-5 and TRBJ1-1; D may be TRBD1 (5 bases). Sample: PBMCs from blood, taken 14 to 15 days before vaccination. This receptor was taken from a man aged 45-65 years who received an inactivated influenza vaccine. CDR3 sequence: CASSFGQNMNTEAFF. CDR3 sequence (DNA): TGTGCCAGCAGCTTCGGACAAAACATGAACACTGAAGCTTTCTTT. Drawing the rest from reference TRBV5-5 and TRBJ1-1, the complete variable domain is DAGVTQSPTHLIKTRGQQVTLRCSPISGHKSVSWYQQVLGQGPQFIFQYYEKEERGRGNFPDRFSARQFPNYSSELNVNALLLGDSALYLCASSFGQNMNTEAFFGQGTRLTVV.